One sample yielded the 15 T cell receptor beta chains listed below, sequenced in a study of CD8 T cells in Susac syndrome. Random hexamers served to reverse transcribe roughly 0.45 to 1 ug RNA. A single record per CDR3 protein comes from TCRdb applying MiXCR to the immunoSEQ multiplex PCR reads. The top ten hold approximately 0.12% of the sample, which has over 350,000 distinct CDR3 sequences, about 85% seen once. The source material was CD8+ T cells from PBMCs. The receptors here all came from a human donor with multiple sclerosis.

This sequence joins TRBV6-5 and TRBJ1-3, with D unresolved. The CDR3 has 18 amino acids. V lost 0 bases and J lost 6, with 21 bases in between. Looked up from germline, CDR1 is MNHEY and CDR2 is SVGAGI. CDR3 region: CASSYSVTGLGFKNTIYF. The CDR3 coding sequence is TGTGCCAGCAGTTACTCGGTCACCGGTTTAGGGTTCAAAAACACCATATATTTT.

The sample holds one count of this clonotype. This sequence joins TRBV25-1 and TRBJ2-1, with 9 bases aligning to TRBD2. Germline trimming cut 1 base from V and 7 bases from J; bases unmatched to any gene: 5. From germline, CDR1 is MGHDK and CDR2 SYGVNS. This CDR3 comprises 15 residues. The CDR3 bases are TGTGCCAGCAGTGAATGGGTTAGCGGGAGTAATGAGCAGTTCTTC. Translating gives CASSEWVSGSNEQFF.

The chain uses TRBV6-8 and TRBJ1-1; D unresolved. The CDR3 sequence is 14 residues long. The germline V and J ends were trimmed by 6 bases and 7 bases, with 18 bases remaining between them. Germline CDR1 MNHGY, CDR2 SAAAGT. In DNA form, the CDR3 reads TGTGCCAGCAGCGGTAGGACGGGGAAGGGTGAAGCTTTCTTT. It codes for CASSGRTGKGEAFF.

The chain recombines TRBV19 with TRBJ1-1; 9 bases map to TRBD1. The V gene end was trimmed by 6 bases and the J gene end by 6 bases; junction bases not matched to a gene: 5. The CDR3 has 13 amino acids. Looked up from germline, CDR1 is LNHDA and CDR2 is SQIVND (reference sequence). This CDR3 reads CASSRTGVAEAFF. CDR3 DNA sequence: TGTGCCAGTAGCCGGACAGGGGTGGCTGAAGCTTTCTTT.

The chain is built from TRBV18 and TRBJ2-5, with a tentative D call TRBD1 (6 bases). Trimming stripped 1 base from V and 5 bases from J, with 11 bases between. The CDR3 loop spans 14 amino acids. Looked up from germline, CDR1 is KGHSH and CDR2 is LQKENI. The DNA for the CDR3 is TGTGCCAGCTCACCACGGGGGCCGTGGGAGACCCAGTACTTC. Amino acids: CASSPRGPWETQYF.

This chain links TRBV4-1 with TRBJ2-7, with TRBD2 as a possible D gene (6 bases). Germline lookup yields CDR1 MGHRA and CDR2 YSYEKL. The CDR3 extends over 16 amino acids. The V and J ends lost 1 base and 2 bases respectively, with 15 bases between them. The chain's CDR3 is CASSQVGGTSPYEQYF. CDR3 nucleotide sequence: TGCGCCAGCAGCCAAGTCGGAGGGACGAGTCCCTACGAGCAGTACTTC.

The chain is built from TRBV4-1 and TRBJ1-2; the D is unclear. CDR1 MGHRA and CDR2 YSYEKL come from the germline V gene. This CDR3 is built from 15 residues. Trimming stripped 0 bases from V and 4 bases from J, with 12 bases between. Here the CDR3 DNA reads TGCGCCAGCAGCCAAGAGCCCCGGGTGATCTATGGCTACACCTTC. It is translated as CASSQEPRVIYGYTF.

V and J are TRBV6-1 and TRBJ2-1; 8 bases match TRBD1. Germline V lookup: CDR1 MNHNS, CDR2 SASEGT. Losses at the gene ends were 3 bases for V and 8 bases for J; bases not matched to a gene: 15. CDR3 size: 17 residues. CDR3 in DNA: TGTGCCAGCAGTGAGCTGACGGCAGGGGGCATGGTGGATGAGCAGTTCTTC. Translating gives CASSELTAGGMVDEQFF.

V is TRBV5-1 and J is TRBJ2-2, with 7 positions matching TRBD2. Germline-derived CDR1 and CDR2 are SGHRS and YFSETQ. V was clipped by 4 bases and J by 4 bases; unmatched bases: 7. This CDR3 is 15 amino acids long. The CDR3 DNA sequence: TGCGCCAGCAGCCCAGGACTAGGGATCACCGGGGAGCTGTTTTTT. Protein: CASSPGLGITGELFF.

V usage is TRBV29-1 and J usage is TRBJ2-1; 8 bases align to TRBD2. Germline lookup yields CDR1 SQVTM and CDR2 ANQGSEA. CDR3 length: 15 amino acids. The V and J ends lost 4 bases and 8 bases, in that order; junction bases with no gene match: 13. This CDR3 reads CSVAPTGTRSDEQFF. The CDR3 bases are TGCAGCGTTGCCCCAACCGGGACTAGGAGCGATGAGCAGTTCTTC.

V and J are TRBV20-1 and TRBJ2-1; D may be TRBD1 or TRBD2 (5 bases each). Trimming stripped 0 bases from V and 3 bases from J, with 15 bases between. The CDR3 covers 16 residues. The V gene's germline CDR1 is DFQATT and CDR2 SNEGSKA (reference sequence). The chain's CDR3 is CSARDLGGTYYNEQFF. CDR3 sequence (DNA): TGCAGTGCTAGAGATCTTGGGGGTACCTACTACAATGAGCAGTTCTTC.

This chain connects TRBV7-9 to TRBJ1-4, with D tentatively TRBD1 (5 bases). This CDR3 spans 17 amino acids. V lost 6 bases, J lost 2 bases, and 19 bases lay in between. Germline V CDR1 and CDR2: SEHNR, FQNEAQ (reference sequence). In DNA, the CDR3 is TGTGCCAGCAGTTCCAGTAGGGGAGGGTTTACTAATGAAAAACTGTTTTTT. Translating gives CASSSSRGGFTNEKLFF.

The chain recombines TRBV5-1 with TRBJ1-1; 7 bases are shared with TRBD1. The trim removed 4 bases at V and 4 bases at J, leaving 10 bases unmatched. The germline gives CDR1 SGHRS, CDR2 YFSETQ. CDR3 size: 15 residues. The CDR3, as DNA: TGCGCCAGCAGCCCTGGACAGGACTCGGGCACTGAAGCTTTCTTT. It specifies CASSPGQDSGTEAFF.

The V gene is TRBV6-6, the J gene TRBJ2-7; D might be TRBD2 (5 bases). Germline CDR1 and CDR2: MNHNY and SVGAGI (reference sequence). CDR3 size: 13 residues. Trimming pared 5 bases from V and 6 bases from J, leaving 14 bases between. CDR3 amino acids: CASSPGLNGEQYF. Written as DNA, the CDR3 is TGTGCCAGCAGTCCCGGACTTAACGGCGAGCAGTACTTC.

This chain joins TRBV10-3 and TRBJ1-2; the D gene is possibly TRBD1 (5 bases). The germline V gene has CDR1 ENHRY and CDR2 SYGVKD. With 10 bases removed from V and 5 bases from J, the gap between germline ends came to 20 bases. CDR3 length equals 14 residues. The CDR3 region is CATLNERRVYGYTF. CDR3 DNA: TGTGCCACGCTAAATGAGCGCAGGGTGTATGGCTACACCTTC.